Listed below are T cell receptor beta chains from one sample, sequenced in a study of OX40 agonist ivuxolimab in advanced cancers. Data came from immunoSEQ multiplex PCR; TCRdb stores just in-frame clones and leaves some out. The sample has about 76,000 clones, about 85% seen once. The sequences come from CD4+ or CD8+ T cells sorted from blood, collected in a trial of the OX40 agonist ivuxolimab. Receptor source: an adult with an advanced solid tumor such as melanoma, head and neck, liver or kidney cancer. Each CDR3 is given with its conserved first and last residue. The D gene is left open where the match is weak. The listing skips clone size in some rows; elsewhere it reads once, few, many or a size class.

d_gene	j_gene	abundance	v_gene	CDR3aa	CDR3nt
TRBD1	TRBJ1-1	NA	TRBV4-2	CASSRGTGDTEAFF	TGTGCCAGCAGCCGAGGGACAGGGGACACTGAAGCTTTCTTT
NA	TRBJ2-7	NA	TRBV5-1	CASSLVGAGYEQYF	TGCGCCAGCAGCTTGGTAGGGGCGGGCTACGAGCAGTACTTC
TRBD1	TRBJ1-2	NA	TRBV5-6	CASSLSRDRGYGYTF	TGTGCCAGCAGCTTGTCCCGGGACAGGGGCTATGGCTACACCTTC
NA	TRBJ2-7	NA	TRBV18	CASSQLEVYEQYF	TGTGCCAGCTCACAACTGGAGGTCTACGAGCAGTACTTC
NA	TRBJ2-3	NA	TRBV5-1	CASSLEYADTQYF	TGCGCCAGCAGCTTGGAGTACGCAGATACGCAGTATTTT
NA	TRBJ1-1	NA	TRBV25-1	CASSDLHGAGYTEAFF	TGTGCCAGCAGTGACCTCCACGGGGCCGGGTACACTGAAGCTTTCTTT
NA	TRBJ1-5	few	TRBV29-1	CSVQGPGGNQPQHF	TGCAGCGTACAGGGCCCAGGCGGCAATCAGCCCCAGCATTTT
TRBD1	TRBJ1-4	once	TRBV7-2	CASSATGGALEKLFF	TGTGCCAGCAGCGCTACAGGGGGCGCGCTTGAAAAACTGTTTTTT
TRBD2	TRBJ2-1	NA	TRBV18	CASSPYAGAFGEQFF	TGTGCCAGCTCACCCTATGCGGGAGCTTTTGGTGAGCAGTTCTTC
NA	TRBJ1-2	once	TRBV5-1	CASSLEQVRYGYTF	TGCGCCAGCAGCTTGGAACAGGTCCGCTATGGCTACACCTTC
TRBD2	TRBJ2-1	NA	TRBV7-2	CASSLGLAGVEQFF	TGTGCCAGCAGCTTAGGACTAGCGGGAGTTGAGCAGTTCTTC
NA	TRBJ2-1	NA	TRBV11-2	CASSGNYNEQFF	TGTGCCAGCAGCGGTAACTACAATGAGCAGTTCTTC
TRBD1	TRBJ2-5	NA	TRBV19	CASSIDARDRFQQETQYF	TGTGCCAGTAGTATAGATGCACGGGACAGGTTCCAACAAGAGACCCAGTACTTC
TRBD2	TRBJ2-3	NA	TRBV5-4	CASSSGSSRGDTQYF	TGTGCCAGCAGTAGCGGGAGCTCCCGGGGAGATACGCAGTATTTT
NA	TRBJ1-1	NA	TRBV7-3	CASSPGQNTEAFF	TGTGCCAGCAGCCCGGGACAGAACACTGAAGCTTTCTTT
NA	TRBJ1-1	once	TRBV6-5	CATEGPNTEAFF	TGTGCCACCGAGGGCCCGAACACTGAAGCTTTCTTT
TRBD2	TRBJ2-7	few	TRBV6-1	CASSELSSGAKYF	TGTGCCAGCAGTGAACTGTCTAGCGGGGCGAAGTACTTC
NA	TRBJ1-1	NA	TRBV27	CASSLIGGEAFF	TGTGCCAGCAGTTTAATTGGCGGTGAAGCTTTCTTT
NA	TRBJ2-3	NA	TRBV29-1	CSVGGGRGPDTQYF	TGCAGCGTTGGGGGGGGCAGGGGACCAGATACGCAGTATTTT